The 10 T cell receptor beta chains presented below share a single source sample, sequenced in a study of cytomegalovirus exposure and HLA in healthy donors. PCR involved 60 Vbeta and 13 Jbeta primers. The method was immunoSEQ multiplex PCR; TCRdb's version includes in-frame clones alone and lacks a portion of them. The table lists roughly 150,000 clones, roughly 82% of them singletons. The sample comprised PBMCs. All receptors derive from a man aged 25-45 years in good health and CMV-seronegative.

This chain uses TRBV6-5 with TRBJ2-1, with D uncertain. Germline CDR1 MNHEY, CDR2 SVGAGI. The CDR3 is made up of 13 amino acids. Trimming stripped 2 bases from V and 6 bases from J, with 8 bases between. CDR3 DNA sequence: TGTGCCAGCAGTTACGGGCTCCTCAATGAGCAGTTCTTC. Translation: CASSYGLLNEQFF.

V is TRBV5-6 and J is TRBJ1-1, with 11 bases identical to TRBD1. Germline V CDR1 and CDR2: SGHDT, YYEEEE. V lost 4 bases to trimming and J lost 6 bases; unmatched junction nucleotides: 8. This CDR3 is 15 amino acids long. CDR3 DNA sequence: TGTGCCAGCAGCCTGGTCCCGGGACAGGGGGCTGAAGCTTTCTTT. This sequence encodes CASSLVPGQGAEAFF.

This clone was found once. The chain is built from TRBV6-1 and TRBJ1-5; D gene ambiguous. Trimming left V 3 bases short and J 1 base short, with 7 bases between. The CDR3 has 14 amino acids. Germline V CDR1 and CDR2: MNHNS, SASEGT. CDR3 DNA sequence: TGTGCCAGCAGTGATCGCAGGAGCAATCAGCCCCAGCATTTT. As protein: CASSDRRSNQPQHF.

The chain is built from TRBV6-1 and TRBJ2-7; 12 nucleotides line up with TRBD1. V lost 2 bases, J lost 4 bases, and 12 bases stayed unmatched. This CDR3 region has 18 residues. Germline values: CDR1 MNHNS, CDR2 SASEGT. The CDR3 coding sequence is TGTGCCAGCAGTGAACCGTCCGTACCGGGACAGGGGGCGTACGAGCAGTACTTC. Its translation is CASSEPSVPGQGAYEQYF.

The CDR3 DNA reads TGTGCCAGCAGCTTATGGGGCGGCAATCAGCCCCAGCATTTT. This translates into CASSLWGGNQPQHF. This rearrangement joins TRBV5-6 to TRBJ1-5, with D possibly being TRBD1 (5 bases). CDR1 SGHDT and CDR2 YYEEEE come from the germline V gene. The CDR3 loop spans 14 amino acids. The germline V and J ends were trimmed by 2 bases and 2 bases, with 8 bases remaining between them.

Only a few counts were recorded for this clone. In DNA, the CDR3 is TGCGCCAGCAGCTTACAGGGGACCACTTACCAAGAGACCCAGTACTTC. It codes for CASSLQGTTYQETQYF. The V and J genes are TRBV5-1 and TRBJ2-5; 7 bases are shared with TRBD1. CDR1 is SGHRS, CDR2 YFSETQ, per germline. The CDR3 is 16 residues long. Trimming cost V 2 bases and J 0 bases; bases outside gene matches: 7.

This sequence joins TRBV6-6 and TRBJ2-7; D call uncertain. The V gene's germline CDR1 is MNHNY and CDR2 SVGAGI (reference sequence). The CDR3 is 14 amino acids. V lost 7 bases and J 0 bases, leaving 13 bases between the germline ends. CDR3 DNA: TGTGCCAGCATCGGAGACCCGAGCTCCTACGAGCAGTACTTC. It specifies CASIGDPSSYEQYF.

This clone occurred a few times. The chain recombines TRBV4-1 with TRBJ1-1, with D possibly being TRBD1 (6 bases). The V end was cut by 0 bases, the J end by 11 bases, with 16 bases between. The CDR3 spans 14 residues. Per germline, CDR1 MGHRA and CDR2 YSYEKL. CDR3 sequence reads: CASSQDRGARWAFF. CDR3 bases: TGCGCCAGCAGCCAAGATCGGGGGGCGAGGTGGGCTTTCTTT.

V usage is TRBV27 and J usage is TRBJ1-4; D may be TRBD1 (6 bases). This CDR3 is 16 amino acids long. Germline values: CDR1 MNHEY, CDR2 SMNVEV (reference sequence). Trimming pared 3 bases from V and 5 bases from J, leaving 16 bases between. CDR3 coding DNA: TGTGCCAGCAGTTTGATCCCACAGGGCTCCAATGAAAAACTGTTTTTT. Translating it yields CASSLIPQGSNEKLFF.

The chain employs TRBV5-1 and TRBJ2-7; 7 bases line up with TRBD2. Per the germline V gene, CDR1 is SGHRS and CDR2 is YFSETQ. The CDR3 spans 14 residues. Unmatched junction bases numbered 8, after V lost 4 bases and J lost 4 bases. The CDR3 sequence is CASSPGGLSYEQYF. The CDR3, as DNA: TGCGCCAGCAGCCCGGGGGGACTATCTTACGAGCAGTACTTC. Full variable domain (remainder filled in from reference TRBV5-1 and TRBJ2-7): KAGVTQTPRYLIKTRGQQVTLSCSPISGHRSVSWYQQTPGQGLQFLFEYFSETQRNKGNFPGRFSGRQFSNSRSEMNVSTLELGDSALYLCASSPGGLSYEQYFGPGTRLTVT.